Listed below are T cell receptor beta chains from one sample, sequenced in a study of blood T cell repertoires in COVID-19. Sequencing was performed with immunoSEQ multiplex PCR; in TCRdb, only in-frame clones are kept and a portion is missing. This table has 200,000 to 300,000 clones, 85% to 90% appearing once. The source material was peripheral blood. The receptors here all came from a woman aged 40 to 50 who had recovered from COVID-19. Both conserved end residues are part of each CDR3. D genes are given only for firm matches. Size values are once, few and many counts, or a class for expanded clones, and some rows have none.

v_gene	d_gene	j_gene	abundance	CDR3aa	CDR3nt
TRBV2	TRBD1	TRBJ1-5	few	CASSPGQGLNQPQHF	TGTGCCAGCAGTCCCGGACAGGGGCTTAATCAGCCCCAGCATTTT
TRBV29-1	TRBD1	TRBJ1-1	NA	CSVTTGGRTEAFF	TGCAGCGTGACCACAGGGGGCCGCACTGAAGCTTTCTTT
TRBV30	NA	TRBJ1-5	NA	CAWSNRGNQPQHF	TGTGCCTGGAGCAACAGGGGCAATCAGCCCCAGCATTTT
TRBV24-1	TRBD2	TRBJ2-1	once	CATSGRVGRAPNEQFF	TGTGCCACCAGTGGTCGGGTGGGGAGGGCCCCCAATGAGCAGTTCTTC
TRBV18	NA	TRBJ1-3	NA	CASSPSLALGNTIYF	TGTGCCAGCTCTCCCTCCCTAGCCCTTGGAAACACCATATATTTT
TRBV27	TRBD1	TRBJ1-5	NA	CASSLGQGVSNQPQHF	TGTGCCAGCAGTTTAGGGCAGGGGGTAAGCAATCAGCCCCAGCATTTT
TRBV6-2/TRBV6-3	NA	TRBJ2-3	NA	CASSLAYTQYF	TGTGCCAGCAGTTTGGCCTATACGCAGTATTTT
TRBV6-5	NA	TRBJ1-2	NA	CASSYAGLNYGYTF	TGTGCCAGCAGTTACGCGGGACTGAACTATGGCTACACCTTC
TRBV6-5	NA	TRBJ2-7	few	CASRVASVHSYEQYF	TGTGCCAGCCGAGTAGCTAGCGTACACTCCTACGAGCAGTACTTC
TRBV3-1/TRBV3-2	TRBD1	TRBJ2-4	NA	CASSHPGTGGGNIQYF	TGTGCCAGCAGCCACCCCGGGACAGGGGGAGGAAACATTCAGTACTTC
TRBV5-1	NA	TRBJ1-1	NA	CASSGQVNTEAFF	TGCGCCAGCAGTGGCCAGGTGAACACTGAAGCTTTCTTT
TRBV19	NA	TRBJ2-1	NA	CASSGGWGPDNEQFF	TGTGCCAGTAGTGGGGGTTGGGGGCCAGACAATGAGCAGTTCTTC
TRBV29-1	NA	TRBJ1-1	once	CSVAGRQTAEAFF	TGCAGCGTTGCGGGAAGGCAAACGGCTGAAGCTTTCTTT
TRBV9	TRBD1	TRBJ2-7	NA	CASGQGTYEQYF	TGTGCCAGCGGACAGGGGACCTACGAGCAGTACTTC